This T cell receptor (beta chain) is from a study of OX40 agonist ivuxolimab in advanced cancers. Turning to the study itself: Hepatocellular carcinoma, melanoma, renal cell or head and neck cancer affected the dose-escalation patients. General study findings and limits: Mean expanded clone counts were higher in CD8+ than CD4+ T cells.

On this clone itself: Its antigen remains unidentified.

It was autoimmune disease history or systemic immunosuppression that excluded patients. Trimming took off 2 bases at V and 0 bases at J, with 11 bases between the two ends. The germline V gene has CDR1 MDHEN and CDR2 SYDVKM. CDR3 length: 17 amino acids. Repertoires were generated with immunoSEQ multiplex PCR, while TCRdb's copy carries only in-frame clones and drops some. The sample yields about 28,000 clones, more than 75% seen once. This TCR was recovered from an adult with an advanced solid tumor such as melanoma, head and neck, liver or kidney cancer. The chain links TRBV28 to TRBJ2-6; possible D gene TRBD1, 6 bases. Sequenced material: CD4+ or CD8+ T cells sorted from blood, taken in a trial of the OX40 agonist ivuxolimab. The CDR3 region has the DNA TGTGCCAGCAGTTTAGTCAGGGGTAGCTCTGGGGCCAACGTCCTGACTTTC. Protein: CASSLVRGSSGANVLTF. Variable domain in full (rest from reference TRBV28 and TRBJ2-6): DVKVTQSSRYLVKRTGEKVFLECVQDMDHENMFWYRQDPGLGLRLIYFSYDVKMKEKGDIPEGYSVSREKKERFSLILESASTNQTSMYLCASSLVRGSSGANVLTFGAGSRLTVL.